These T cell receptor beta chains were read from a single sample in a study of blood T cell repertoires in COVID-19. The table came from immunoSEQ multiplex PCR; TCRdb's copy has only in-frame clones and leaves some out. Here the sample spans 200,000 or so clones, around 86% being singletons. The sample consisted of PBMCs or T cells enriched from blood (not recorded which). The origin of the receptors is a man aged 25 to 45 in a cohort exposed to, infected with or recovered from COVID-19 (not recorded which). The CDR3 runs from the conserved cysteine through the conserved F or W. The order of the fields is clone size, J gene, D gene, V gene, CDR3 protein, CDR3 DNA. The D gene is left open where the match is weak. Where a row states a size, it is once, few, many or the class of an expanded clone; other rows omit it.

size: once; J: TRBJ2-2; D: TRBD1; V: TRBV4-1; CDR3: CASSTTGGRTGELFF; DNA: TGCGCCAGCAGTACAACAGGGGGTCGGACCGGGGAGCTGTTTTTT
size: once; J: TRBJ2-3; D: .; V: TRBV7-8; CDR3: CASSLAFSRGRVRTDTQYF; DNA: TGTGCCAGCAGCTTAGCTTTCAGTCGGGGAAGGGTGCGCACAGATACGCAGTATTTT
size: .; J: TRBJ2-7; D: TRBD1; V: TRBV6-5; CDR3: CASSYRLTGAPYEQYF; DNA: TGTGCCAGCAGTTACAGATTGACAGGGGCGCCCTACGAGCAGTACTTC
size: .; J: TRBJ2-7; D: TRBD2; V: TRBV6-4; CDR3: CASILAGTSGPYEQYF; DNA: TGTGCCAGCATTCTCGCCGGGACTAGCGGACCTTACGAGCAGTACTTC
size: once; J: TRBJ1-2; D: TRBD1; V: TRBV28; CDR3: CASIALGTGLGGYTF; DNA: TGTGCCAGCATTGCTTTGGGGACAGGCCTAGGGGGCTACACCTTC
size: .; J: TRBJ2-3; D: .; V: TRBV7-2; CDR3: CASSFEATSTDTQYF; DNA: TGTGCCAGCAGCTTTGAAGCGACGAGCACAGATACGCAGTATTTT
size: .; J: TRBJ2-7; D: .; V: TRBV6-5; CDR3: CASSYWRGYEQYF; DNA: TGTGCCAGCAGTTACTGGCGGGGCTACGAGCAGTACTTC
size: .; J: TRBJ2-7; D: TRBD2; V: TRBV5-1; CDR3: CASSWGLAGGRTYEQYF; DNA: TGCGCCAGCAGCTGGGGACTAGCGGGAGGTAGGACCTACGAGCAGTACTTC
size: .; J: TRBJ2-5; D: TRBD2; V: TRBV7-3; CDR3: CASSLRSTSGRETQYF; DNA: TGTGCCAGCAGCTTAAGGTCAACTAGCGGGAGAGAGACCCAGTACTTC
size: few; J: TRBJ1-1; D: .; V: TRBV2; CDR3: CATIPAGDTEAFF; DNA: TGTGCCACCATCCCCGCGGGGGACACTGAAGCTTTCTTT
size: few; J: TRBJ2-2; D: TRBD2; V: TRBV6-2/TRBV6-3; CDR3: CASSGTSGRANTGELFF; DNA: TGTGCCAGCAGCGGTACTAGCGGGAGAGCGAACACCGGGGAGCTGTTTTTT
size: once; J: TRBJ1-4; D: TRBD1; V: TRBV29-1; CDR3: CSVGQGSNEKLFF; DNA: TGCAGCGTTGGACAGGGGTCAAATGAAAAACTGTTTTTT
size: .; J: TRBJ2-5; D: TRBD1; V: TRBV7-9; CDR3: CASSSRDRGYQETQYF; DNA: TGTGCCAGCAGCTCCCGGGACAGGGGGTACCAAGAGACCCAGTACTTC
size: once; J: TRBJ2-1; D: TRBD2; V: TRBV25-1; CDR3: CASSPLAGPYNEQFF; DNA: TGTGCCAGCAGCCCACTAGCGGGGCCCTACAATGAGCAGTTCTTC
size: few; J: TRBJ1-3; D: .; V: TRBV14; CDR3: CASSRNHRTNSGNTIYF; DNA: TGTGCCAGCAGTCGTAACCACAGGACCAACTCTGGAAACACCATATATTTT
size: .; J: TRBJ2-1; D: TRBD2; V: TRBV7-6; CDR3: CASSSTWGRVIEQFF; DNA: TGTGCCAGCAGCAGCACTTGGGGGAGGGTGATTGAGCAGTTCTTC
size: few; J: TRBJ2-1; D: .; V: TRBV7-3; CDR3: CASSGAKDAYNEQFF; DNA: TGTGCCAGCAGCGGGGCCAAGGACGCTTACAATGAGCAGTTCTTC
size: .; J: TRBJ2-3; D: TRBD2; V: TRBV7-2; CDR3: CASSLAGGPGDTQYF; DNA: TGTGCCAGCAGCCTAGCGGGAGGGCCCGGAGATACGCAGTATTTT
size: .; J: TRBJ2-2; D: TRBD1; V: TRBV28; CDR3: CASSFYILRNGQGTSNTGELFF; DNA: TGTGCCAGCAGTTTTTATATCCTTCGGAATGGACAGGGGACCTCGAACACCGGGGAGCTGTTTTTT
size: .; J: TRBJ1-2; D: TRBD1; V: TRBV20-1; CDR3: CSASERGQGGDGYTF; DNA: TGCAGTGCTAGTGAGCGGGGACAGGGTGGGGATGGCTACACCTTC
size: .; J: TRBJ2-2; D: TRBD2; V: TRBV7-9; CDR3: CASSLFSGSFTGELFF; DNA: TGTGCCAGCAGCTTATTTAGCGGGAGCTTCACCGGGGAGCTGTTTTTT
size: .; J: TRBJ1-6; D: .; V: TRBV5-5; CDR3: CASSLAEPDSPLHF; DNA: TGTGCCAGCAGCTTGGCGGAGCCAGATTCACCCCTCCACTTT
size: .; J: TRBJ1-2; D: .; V: TRBV6-5; CDR3: CASTVRRGYGYTF; DNA: TGTGCCAGCACTGTAAGGAGGGGATATGGCTACACCTTC
size: .; J: TRBJ1-1; D: TRBD1; V: TRBV4-2; CDR3: CASSQDYGQGLFAFF; DNA: TGTGCCAGCAGCCAAGACTATGGACAGGGCTTGTTCGCTTTCTTT
size: few; J: TRBJ1-4; D: TRBD1; V: TRBV4-1; CDR3: CASSPQSPGQEKLFF; DNA: TGCGCCAGCAGCCCACAGTCTCCGGGACAGGAAAAACTGTTTTTT
size: .; J: TRBJ1-2; D: TRBD1; V: TRBV6-5; CDR3: CASRPQDRGLDGYTF; DNA: TGTGCCAGCAGACCTCAGGACAGGGGGCTCGATGGCTACACCTTC
size: once; J: TRBJ1-3; D: TRBD1; V: TRBV3-1/TRBV3-2; CDR3: CASSLVRTGVGNTIYF; DNA: TGTGCCAGCAGCCTCGTTAGGACAGGGGTCGGAAACACCATATATTTT
size: .; J: TRBJ2-2; D: TRBD1; V: TRBV6-5; CDR3: CASSFQGVGETGELFF; DNA: TGTGCCAGCAGTTTCCAGGGGGTAGGTGAAACCGGGGAGCTGTTTTTT
size: .; J: TRBJ2-1; D: .; V: TRBV5-1; CDR3: CASSLVPSDEQFF; DNA: TGCGCCAGCAGCTTGGTGCCGAGCGATGAGCAGTTCTTC
size: .; J: TRBJ2-1; D: .; V: TRBV9; CDR3: CASSAGLLDEQFF; DNA: TGTGCCAGCAGCGCTGGACTATTGGATGAGCAGTTCTTC
size: .; J: TRBJ1-1; D: .; V: TRBV7-9; CDR3: CASSLSLRLNTEAFF; DNA: TGTGCCAGCAGCTTGTCCCTTAGATTGAACACTGAAGCTTTCTTT